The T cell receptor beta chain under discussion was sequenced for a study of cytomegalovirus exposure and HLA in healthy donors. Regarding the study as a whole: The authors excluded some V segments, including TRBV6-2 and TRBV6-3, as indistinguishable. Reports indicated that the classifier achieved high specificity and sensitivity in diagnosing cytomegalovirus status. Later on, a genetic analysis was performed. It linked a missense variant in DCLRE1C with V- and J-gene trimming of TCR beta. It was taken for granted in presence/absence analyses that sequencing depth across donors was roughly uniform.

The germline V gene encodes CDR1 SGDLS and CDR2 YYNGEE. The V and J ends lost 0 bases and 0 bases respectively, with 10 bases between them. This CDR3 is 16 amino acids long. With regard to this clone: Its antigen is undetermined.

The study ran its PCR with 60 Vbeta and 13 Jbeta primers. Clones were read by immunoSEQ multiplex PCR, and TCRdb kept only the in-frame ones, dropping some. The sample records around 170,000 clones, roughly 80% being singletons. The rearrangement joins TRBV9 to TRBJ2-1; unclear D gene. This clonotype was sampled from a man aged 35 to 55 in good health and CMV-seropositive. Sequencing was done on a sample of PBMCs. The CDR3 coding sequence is TGTGCCAGCAGCGTAGACAGCCAGAGCTCCTACAATGAGCAGTTCTTC. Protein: CASSVDSQSSYNEQFF.